This TCR beta chain stems from a study of T cell clones after liver transplantation. For the study at large: Liver transplant recipients had immunosuppression withdrawal attempted within 2 years. Graft-donor-reactive sequences were compared with third-party-reactive TCRbeta sequences from pre-transplant mixed lymphocyte reactions.

Concerning this clone itself: Its target is not known.

Germline CDR1 LNHDA, CDR2 SQIVND (reference sequence). V was pared by 1 base and J by 0 bases, with 11 bases between. The CDR3 covers 16 residues. Findings of the study overall: Graft donor-reactive T cells possibly entered the graft instead of undergoing deletion.

The method was immunoSEQ multiplex PCR; TCRdb's version includes in-frame clones alone and lacks a portion of them. Of fewer than 15,000 clones listed, roughly 80% are singletons. This rearrangement joins TRBV19 to TRBJ2-3; D unresolved. This clonotype was obtained from a human patient who received a liver transplant. Some T cells may have come from the graft donor. Sample: CD8+ T cells from blood, taken at the 22-month timepoint. The CDR3 reads CASSIGVFDSTDTQYF. CDR3 coding DNA: TGTGCCAGTAGTATAGGGGTTTTTGATAGCACAGATACGCAGTATTTT.